The 8 T cell receptor beta chains below were found in one sample sequenced in a study of blood T cells in healthy people across ages. A sample-barcoded 5' primer and a J-beta primer mix were used in a second PCR of about 7 to 12 cycles. TCRdb recomputed calls from the 5' RACE reads with MiXCR, one row per CDR3 protein. Of some 800,000 distinct CDR3 sequences listed, around 25% are singletons. The data also belong to a second study, concerning T cells of mothers and their children.

Sequenced input: blood. Receptors originate from a boy between 10 and 17 years old in good health.

This clonotype turned up a few times. The chain combines TRBV9 with TRBJ2-3; possibly TRBD1 or TRBD2 for D (5 bases each). This CDR3 has 15 residues. CDR1 and CDR2 (germline): SGDLS, YYNGEE. V was shortened by 4 bases and J by 2 bases, with 14 bases between the two germline ends. The CDR3 is CASSPEGLHTDTQYF. For the CDR3, the DNA is TGTGCCAGCAGCCCCGAGGGGTTACACACAGATACGCAGTATTTT.

Only a few counts were recorded for this clonotype. J is TRBJ2-7 and V is TRBV4-1; 9 positions agree with TRBD2. The CDR3 is 14 amino acids. The germline V gene has CDR1 MGHRA and CDR2 YSYEKL. With 4 bases clipped from V and 5 bases from J, the junction kept 6 bases outside the gene matches. CDR3 in DNA: TGCGCCAGCAGCCGTCTAGCGGGGAGACACGAGCAGTACTTC. Its translation: CASSRLAGRHEQYF.

Only a few counts were recorded for this clonotype. The chain carries TRBV25-1 and TRBJ2-5; weak D call: TRBD1 (6 bases). This CDR3 spans 13 amino acids. Trimming took 4 bases from V and 5 from J, leaving 11 bases between them. Germline loops: CDR1 MGHDK, CDR2 SYGVNS. The CDR3 nucleotides are TGTGCCAGCAGTGCAGGGGCGCAGGAGACCCAGTACTTC. Protein: CASSAGAQETQYF.

This clonotype was detected only a few times. This sequence joins TRBV29-1 and TRBJ2-3, with 9 positions matching TRBD2. Germline V lookup: CDR1 SQVTM, CDR2 ANQGSEA. The CDR3 runs 15 residues. Losses at the gene ends were 3 bases for V and 4 bases for J; bases not matched to a gene: 8. In nucleotides, the CDR3 is TGCAGCGTTGATCGGGCGGGGGGGAAGTCAGATACGCAGTATTTT. It yields the protein CSVDRAGGKSDTQYF.

This clonotype was seen more than once but under ten times. The chain couples TRBV11-2 to TRBJ1-5, with D perhaps matching TRBD1 (6 bases). The CDR3 runs to 15 residues. V shed 0 bases and J shed 3 bases, with 9 bases lying between them. Germline lookup yields CDR1 SGHAT and CDR2 FQNNGV. The CDR3 coding sequence is TGTGCCAGCAGCTTAGAGCAGGGGCCCAATCAGCCCCAGCATTTT. This gives the protein CASSLEQGPNQPQHF.

This clonotype was counted between two and nine times. This CDR3 is CSASSWDSYSYEQYF. CDR3 sequence (DNA): TGCAGTGCTTCCTCGTGGGACAGCTACTCCTACGAGCAGTACTTC. The rearrangement uses TRBV20-1 and TRBJ2-5; 7 nucleotides align to TRBD1. The J call may not be correct, given that the DNA end is closer to TRBJ2-7. CDR1 and CDR2 from the germline V gene are DFQATT and SNEGSKA (reference sequence). CDR3 length: 15 amino acids.

This clonotype was observed a handful of times. This rearrangement joins TRBV2 to TRBJ2-2; TRBD1 might be the D (5 bases). The germline CDR1 and CDR2 sequences are SNHLY and FYNNEI. The CDR3 runs to 16 residues. Trimming removed 2 bases at V and 1 base at J, with 11 bases between. The CDR3 nucleotides read TGTGCCAGCAGTGAAATGGGGCAGGGGAACACCGGGGAGCTGTTTTTT. This sequence encodes CASSEMGQGNTGELFF.

The chain is built from TRBV4-3 and TRBJ1-4; D is possibly TRBD1 (5 bases). Germline loops: CDR1 LGHNA, CDR2 YSLEER. CDR3 length equals 16 residues. The V end lost 0 bases, the J end lost 4 bases, and 12 bases lay between the germline ends. Written as DNA, the CDR3 is TGCGCCAGCAGCCAAGACGCGCGGGGGGTTAATGAAAAACTGTTTTTT. Residues: CASSQDARGVNEKLFF.